This T cell receptor (beta chain) was profiled in a study of Tregs in tolerant kidney transplant recipients. Study-wide context: Related graft donors supplied nonmyeloablative bone marrow transplants, and mixed chimerism was transient. Notes on the study in general: The most relevant donor-specific Treg TCRbeta repertoire apparently came from expansion with activated donor B cells. For some patients, primers changed over time, blocking nucleotide-level comparison.

As for this clone: Its antigen is undetermined.

TCRdb's copy holds only in-frame clones and misses some; the assay was immunoSEQ multiplex PCR. Of about 77,000 clones in the sample, more than 95% are singletons; the top ten hold over 0.45%. The CDR3 sequence is 12 residues long. In germline, CDR1 is MDHEN, CDR2 SYDVKM. The V end lost 6 bases, the J end lost 4 bases, and 10 bases lay between the germline ends. The sample was CD4+ T cells from blood, taken before the transplant. The chain uses TRBV28 and TRBJ2-7; D call uncertain. This TCR was recovered from a human donor who received a combined kidney and bone marrow transplant. The chain's CDR3 is CASRVSRYEQYF. The CDR3, as DNA: TGTGCCAGCAGAGTTTCTCGGTACGAGCAGTACTTC.